This TCR beta chain originates from a study of blood T cell repertoires in COVID-19. Study overall: Spain, Italy and the United States supplied samples that represented acute and convalescent COVID-19. From T cells, B-cell-depleted T cells, or PBMCs came the material, which was cDNA or gDNA.

Seattle enrolled patients during active infection and tracked them longitudinally. In germline, CDR1 is SGHRS, CDR2 YFSETQ. V dropped 4 bases and J dropped 1; count of bases not matched to a gene: 6. The CDR3 covers 16 residues. In the authors' workflow: Using reference gene primer amplification, nucleated cell counts were estimated. Some clones are missing from TCRdb's copy, which holds only in-frame ones; the method was immunoSEQ multiplex PCR. V and J calls and clone size are copied from that table; D and trimming were computed from the DNA. The sample lists some 290,000 clones, around 90% occurring once.

The genes are TRBV5-1 and TRBJ2-2, with 8 bases fitting TRBD1. The receptor was derived from a woman aged 40 to 50 with COVID-19, enrolled during active disease. Sequencing was done on a sample of peripheral blood. This chain's CDR3 is CASSRSGQENTGELFF. The DNA for the CDR3 is TGCGCCAGCAGCCGATCGGGACAGGAGAACACCGGGGAGCTGTTTTTT.